The following is a T cell receptor beta chain sequence with its context. Antigen specificity is unknown. This sample was included in a study of cytomegalovirus exposure and HLA in healthy donors. Whole-study results and caveats: The sole available immune exposure information was CMV serostatus.

A multiplex PCR was run with 60 Vbeta primers and 13 Jbeta primers. In the authors' workflow: The count from a later analysis was 65 million to 90 million unique TCR beta chains, some 12 million of them shared. This table comes from immunoSEQ multiplex PCR, and its TCRdb copy is limited to in-frame clones, with some not included. V, J and clone size reflect that table, while D and trimming were determined from the DNA. The table includes roughly 100,000 clones, over 60% detected once. CDR1 is MGHRA and CDR2 is YSYEKL in the germline V gene. Germline trimming cut 1 base from V and 6 bases from J; bases unmatched to any gene: 14. The CDR3 totals 17 residues.

Sequencing used PBMCs. The V call is TRBV4-1, the J call TRBJ2-7; 8 bases align to TRBD2. The receptor was derived from a man in his 60s in good health and CMV-seropositive. The CDR3 DNA follows: TGCGCCAGCAGCCAAGCGGCAGCGGGGGCCGGGGGAAGCGAGCAGTACTTC. Its protein is CASSQAAAGAGGSEQYF.